The clone carrying this T cell receptor (beta chain) was observed many times. The data stem from a study of T cell repertoires in cytomegalovirus infection. CDR1 and CDR2 from the germline V gene are SEHNR and FQNEAQ (reference sequence). The CDR3 length is 13 residues. V was trimmed by 5 bases and J by 0 bases, leaving 5 bases between them. Via MiXCR, TCRdb re-called the reads, giving one row per CDR3 protein. The data show about 190,000 distinct CDR3 sequences, less than 9.5% seen once. This rearrangement joins TRBV7-9 to TRBJ1-3; D uncertain. This TCR was recovered from a human donor in good health (CMV status not recorded). Some clones in this sample may be carry-over from other donors' samples. Sequenced: PBMCs. The CDR3 loop is CASSEYSGNTIYF. DNA of the CDR3: TGTGCCAGCAGCGAATACTCTGGAAACACCATATATTTT.